Listed below are T cell receptor beta chains from one sample, sequenced in a study of long-term antiretroviral therapy in people with HIV. The repertoire was sequenced with immunoSEQ multiplex PCR; TCRdb's copy has only in-frame clones and lacks some. Seen here are approximately 25,000 clones, roughly 85% observed once, and the top ten hold 9% to 10%. The sequencing used unsorted PBMCs, collected 1.2 years after starting antiretroviral therapy. The receptors originated from a woman between 35 and 50 years old with HIV. The CDR3 runs from the conserved cysteine through the conserved F or W. Each record gives: D gene, J gene, clone size, V gene, CDR3 protein, CDR3 DNA. The D gene is left open where the match is weak. The size of a clone is reported for some rows only, either as once, few or many, or as a class for expanded clones.

D: NA; J: TRBJ1-1; size: NA; V: TRBV19; CDR3: CASSTYKTGIMNTEAFF; DNA: TGTGCCAGTAGTACCTATAAGACTGGAATCATGAACACTGAAGCTTTCTTT
D: NA; J: TRBJ1-2; size: NA; V: TRBV10-2; CDR3: CASSESAAGDGYTF; DNA: TGCGCCAGCAGTGAATCAGCAGCGGGGGATGGCTACACCTTC
D: TRBD1; J: TRBJ2-2; size: NA; V: TRBV27; CDR3: CASSTWDRVAAGELFF; DNA: TGTGCCAGCAGTACATGGGACAGGGTGGCGGCCGGGGAGCTGTTTTTT
D: NA; J: TRBJ2-3; size: NA; V: TRBV29-1; CDR3: CSVDGASTDTQYF; DNA: TGCAGCGTTGACGGGGCTAGCACAGATACGCAGTATTTT
D: TRBD2; J: TRBJ2-1; size: NA; V: TRBV6-5; CDR3: CASSYSAGEPYNEQFF; DNA: TGTGCCAGCAGTTACTCAGCGGGAGAGCCCTACAATGAGCAGTTCTTC
D: TRBD2; J: TRBJ2-3; size: NA; V: TRBV7-9; CDR3: CASSLLAGTSTDTQYF; DNA: TGTGCCAGCAGCCTATTAGCGGGAACTAGCACAGATACGCAGTATTTT
D: NA; J: TRBJ2-1; size: NA; V: TRBV2; CDR3: CASNPEGEQFF; DNA: TGTGCCAGCAACCCGGAGGGGGAGCAGTTCTTC
D: NA; J: TRBJ1-5; size: few; V: TRBV6-5; CDR3: CAATLRLCNQPQHF; DNA: TGTGCCGCAACCCTAAGGCTCTGCAATCAGCCCCAGCATTTT
D: NA; J: TRBJ1-1; size: NA; V: TRBV6-4; CDR3: CASRPGGANTEAFF; DNA: TGTGCCAGCCGGCCCGGGGGCGCGAACACTGAAGCTTTCTTT
D: TRBD2; J: TRBJ2-2; size: NA; V: TRBV19; CDR3: CASSGTSGRGTGELFF; DNA: TGTGCCAGTAGCGGGACTAGCGGGAGAGGTACCGGGGAGCTGTTTTTT
D: NA; J: TRBJ1-5; size: NA; V: TRBV30; CDR3: CAWSKTGNSNQPQHF; DNA: TGTGCCTGGAGTAAAACTGGAAATAGCAATCAGCCCCAGCATTTT
D: TRBD2; J: TRBJ2-5; size: NA; V: TRBV5-6; CDR3: CASSLATGGETQYF; DNA: TGTGCCAGCAGCTTGGCCACCGGGGGGGAGACCCAGTACTTC
D: NA; J: TRBJ2-7; size: NA; V: TRBV7-8; CDR3: CASSSSGSYEQYF; DNA: TGTGCCAGCAGCTCATCCGGGTCCTACGAGCAGTACTTC
D: NA; J: TRBJ2-7; size: NA; V: TRBV14; CDR3: CASSRFGDSYEQYF; DNA: TGTGCCAGCAGCCGTTTTGGGGATTCCTACGAGCAGTACTTC
D: NA; J: TRBJ1-1; size: NA; V: TRBV2; CDR3: CASSDGALGAEAFF; DNA: TGTGCCAGCAGTGACGGGGCTCTGGGGGCTGAAGCTTTCTTT
D: NA; J: TRBJ2-5; size: NA; V: TRBV7-6; CDR3: CASSFRGGETQYF; DNA: TGTGCCAGCAGCTTCAGGGGGGGAGAGACCCAGTACTTC
D: NA; J: TRBJ2-7; size: NA; V: TRBV14; CDR3: CASRPDTTYEQYF; DNA: TGTGCCAGCAGACCAGACACGACCTACGAGCAGTACTTC
D: NA; J: TRBJ1-1; size: once; V: TRBV6-5; CDR3: CASSYSYWTEAFF; DNA: TGTGCCAGCAGTTACTCCTATTGGACTGAAGCTTTCTTT
D: NA; J: TRBJ1-3; size: NA; V: TRBV27; CDR3: CASSRGTGNTIYF; DNA: TGTGCCAGCAGCCGGGGAACTGGAAACACCATATATTTT
D: NA; J: TRBJ1-4; size: NA; V: TRBV29-1; CDR3: CSAGAGTEKLFF; DNA: TGCAGCGCCGGGGCAGGGACTGAAAAACTGTTTTTT
D: NA; J: TRBJ1-5; size: NA; V: TRBV5-4; CDR3: CASSLAHSNQPQHF; DNA: TGTGCCAGCAGCTTGGCCCATAGCAATCAGCCCCAGCATTTT
D: NA; J: TRBJ1-5; size: NA; V: TRBV30; CDR3: CAWSVGQPQHF; DNA: TGTGCCTGGAGCGTTGGTCAGCCCCAGCATTTT
D: TRBD1; J: TRBJ1-5; size: few; V: TRBV29-1; CDR3: CSVGQGMSNQPQHF; DNA: TGCAGCGTGGGACAGGGCATGAGCAATCAGCCCCAGCATTTT
D: NA; J: TRBJ1-5; size: NA; V: TRBV30; CDR3: CAWSVRGPNQPQHF; DNA: TGTGCCTGGAGTGTACGGGGCCCAAATCAGCCCCAGCATTTT
D: NA; J: TRBJ2-7; size: NA; V: TRBV5-4; CDR3: CASSPGTRGRSEQYF; DNA: TGTGCCAGCAGCCCCGGAACCAGGGGACGGTCCGAGCAGTACTTC
D: TRBD2; J: TRBJ2-1; size: once; V: TRBV4-1; CDR3: CASSLGRAGEQFF; DNA: TGCGCCAGCAGCCTCGGGAGGGCAGGTGAGCAGTTCTTC
D: NA; J: TRBJ1-1; size: NA; V: TRBV11-2; CDR3: CASSLGMAGNTEAFF; DNA: TGTGCCAGCAGCTTAGGTATGGCGGGGAACACTGAAGCTTTCTTT
D: NA; J: TRBJ2-2; size: NA; V: TRBV5-1; CDR3: CASTPGLNGELFF; DNA: TGCGCCAGCACCCCCGGCTTGAACGGGGAGCTGTTTTTT
D: NA; J: TRBJ2-3; size: NA; V: TRBV7-2; CDR3: CASSLVATNTDTQYF; DNA: TGTGCCAGCAGCTTAGTTGCCACTAACACAGATACGCAGTATTTT
D: TRBD1; J: TRBJ1-4; size: NA; V: TRBV9; CDR3: CASSGGGGAATNEKLFF; DNA: TGTGCCAGCAGCGGAGGGGGCGGCGCGGCAACTAATGAAAAACTGTTTTTT
D: TRBD1; J: TRBJ2-1; size: NA; V: TRBV5-1; CDR3: CASSTRTGENNEQFF; DNA: TGCGCCAGCAGCACGCGGACAGGGGAGAACAATGAGCAGTTCTTC
D: TRBD1; J: TRBJ1-5; size: NA; V: TRBV10-3; CDR3: CAIREEGQPYSNQPQHF; DNA: TGTGCCATCAGAGAGGAGGGACAGCCGTATAGCAATCAGCCCCAGCATTTT
D: NA; J: TRBJ1-2; size: NA; V: TRBV11-3; CDR3: CASSLSQSAGAIDGYTF; DNA: TGTGCCAGCAGCTTATCTCAATCGGCAGGGGCGATAGATGGCTACACCTTC
D: NA; J: TRBJ1-2; size: NA; V: TRBV5-5; CDR3: CASSLSRDPNYGYTF; DNA: TGTGCCAGCAGCTTATCGCGGGATCCTAACTATGGCTACACCTTC
D: TRBD1; J: TRBJ2-1; size: once; V: TRBV19; CDR3: CASMADRGAYNEQFF; DNA: TGTGCCAGTATGGCCGACAGGGGCGCCTACAATGAGCAGTTCTTC
D: TRBD1; J: TRBJ1-5; size: once; V: TRBV12-5; CDR3: CASGLAGTSGTGGNNQPQHF; DNA: TGTGCTAGTGGTTTGGCGGGGACCTCCGGGACAGGGGGCAACAATCAGCCCCAGCATTTT
D: NA; J: TRBJ2-7; size: NA; V: TRBV19; CDR3: CASSSRVYATGLYEQYF; DNA: TGTGCCAGTAGCTCCCGGGTCTACGCAACGGGGCTCTACGAGCAGTACTTC
D: TRBD2; J: TRBJ2-3; size: NA; V: TRBV5-1; CDR3: CASSPLTSGNTDTQYF; DNA: TGCGCCAGCAGCCCCCTGACTAGCGGGAACACAGATACGCAGTATTTT
D: NA; J: TRBJ1-6; size: NA; V: TRBV2; CDR3: CASSEGRSPLHF; DNA: TGTGCCAGCAGTGAAGGCCGATCACCCCTCCACTTT
D: NA; J: TRBJ2-1; size: NA; V: TRBV7-2; CDR3: CASSPLLGGQSNEQFF; DNA: TGTGCCAGCAGCCCGCTATTGGGGGGGCAGTCCAATGAGCAGTTCTTC
D: NA; J: TRBJ2-4; size: NA; V: TRBV7-2; CDR3: CASSLPTGLGIQYF; DNA: TGTGCCAGCAGCTTACCCACAGGGTTGGGCATTCAGTACTTC
D: NA; J: TRBJ1-5; size: NA; V: TRBV30; CDR3: CAWTPAGFDSNQPQHF; DNA: TGTGCCTGGACCCCAGCCGGATTCGATAGCAATCAGCCCCAGCATTTT
D: TRBD2; J: TRBJ2-5; size: few; V: TRBV27; CDR3: CASSLKPRLAGRETQYF; DNA: TGTGCCAGCAGTTTGAAACCCCGGCTAGCGGGACGGGAGACCCAGTACTTC
D: TRBD2; J: TRBJ2-7; size: NA; V: TRBV7-9; CDR3: CASSFSGGVDEQYF; DNA: TGTGCCAGCAGCTTTAGCGGGGGGGTCGACGAGCAGTACTTC
D: NA; J: TRBJ1-1; size: NA; V: TRBV5-1; CDR3: CASSLVPDTEAFF; DNA: TGCGCCAGCAGCTTGGTGCCGGACACTGAAGCTTTCTTT
D: NA; J: TRBJ2-6; size: once; V: TRBV18; CDR3: CASSPEGRDRYSGANVLTF; DNA: TGTGCCAGCTCACCAGAGGGGCGGGACAGATACTCTGGGGCCAACGTCCTGACTTTC
D: TRBD2; J: TRBJ2-1; size: NA; V: TRBV6-6; CDR3: CASSYGTSGYNEQFF; DNA: TGTGCCAGCAGTTATGGGACTAGCGGTTACAATGAGCAGTTCTTC
D: TRBD1; J: TRBJ2-5; size: NA; V: TRBV11-3; CDR3: CASSKGTGALHQETQYF; DNA: TGTGCCAGCAGCAAAGGGACAGGGGCGTTACACCAAGAGACCCAGTACTTC
D: TRBD2; J: TRBJ2-7; size: NA; V: TRBV19; CDR3: CASSAGTSGRTTYEQYF; DNA: TGTGCCAGTAGCGCCGGGACTAGCGGGAGAACAACCTACGAGCAGTACTTC
D: TRBD2; J: TRBJ2-5; size: NA; V: TRBV6-4; CDR3: CASSDQAGEAQYF; DNA: TGTGCCAGCAGTGACCAAGCGGGAGAGGCCCAGTACTTC
D: TRBD1; J: TRBJ1-4; size: NA; V: TRBV27; CDR3: CASSSLPATGGGEKLFF; DNA: TGTGCCAGCAGTTCGCTACCAGCGACAGGGGGCGGTGAAAAACTGTTTTTT
D: NA; J: TRBJ1-1; size: NA; V: TRBV4-1; CDR3: CASSQDRGYTEAFF; DNA: TGCGCCAGCAGCCAAGACCGGGGTTACACTGAAGCTTTCTTT
D: TRBD1; J: TRBJ1-2; size: NA; V: TRBV4-2; CDR3: CASSLGQGAYGYTF; DNA: TGTGCCAGCAGCCTGGGACAGGGGGCTTATGGCTACACCTTC
D: NA; J: TRBJ1-1; size: NA; V: TRBV6-1; CDR3: CATAQAWGTEAFF; DNA: TGTGCCACAGCACAGGCTTGGGGCACTGAAGCTTTCTTT
D: NA; J: TRBJ2-3; size: NA; V: TRBV18; CDR3: CASSPLTGAATTQYF; DNA: TGTGCCAGCTCACCTCTGACCGGCGCAGCGACTACGCAGTATTTT
D: NA; J: TRBJ1-1; size: NA; V: TRBV5-1; CDR3: CASSLAGLQAEAFF; DNA: TGCGCCAGCAGCTTGGCCGGGCTACAGGCTGAAGCTTTCTTT
D: TRBD2; J: TRBJ2-2; size: once; V: TRBV7-7; CDR3: CASSAGLALNGELFF; DNA: TGTGCCAGCAGCGCGGGACTAGCGTTGAACGGGGAGCTGTTTTTT
D: NA; J: TRBJ1-4; size: NA; V: TRBV6-6; CDR3: CASRLAANEKLFF; DNA: TGTGCCAGCAGGCTCGCAGCTAATGAAAAACTGTTTTTT
D: NA; J: TRBJ2-5; size: NA; V: TRBV11-2; CDR3: CASSLTRGWETQYF; DNA: TGTGCCAGCAGCTTAACAAGGGGTTGGGAGACCCAGTACTTC